The rows below give T cell receptor beta chains drawn from one sample of a study of control samples from healthy donors and cancer patients. Assay used: immunoSEQ multiplex PCR; TCRdb lists only in-frame clones, some missing. The sample contains tens of thousands of clones, 90% to 95% of which appear only once. The specimen sequenced was PBMCs. The receptors were gathered from a man younger than 45 with colorectal cancer. The CDR3 runs from the conserved cysteine through the conserved F or W. The D gene is left open where the match is weak. Clone size is given for some rows only: seen once, a few or many times, or a class if the clone is expanded.

TRBV7-8,-,-,TRBJ2-3,TGTGCCAGCAGCTCCCCGGACACAGATACGCAGTATTTT,CASSSPDTDTQYF
TRBV6-2/TRBV6-3,-,-,TRBJ1-5,TGTGCCAGCAGTTACCCAGGGCCCAATCAGCCCCAGCATTTT,CASSYPGPNQPQHF
TRBV10-3,-,-,TRBJ1-1,TGTGCCATCAGTGACGGAGGACGGATTGAAGCTTTCTTT,CAISDGGRIEAFF
TRBV6-6,-,-,TRBJ1-5,TGTGCCAGCAGCTTGTCCCGTGGGGGTCAGCCCCAGCATTTT,CASSLSRGGQPQHF
TRBV4-3,once,-,TRBJ2-1,TGCGCCAGCAGCCAAGCCGCATACAATGAGCAGTTCTTC,CASSQAAYNEQFF
TRBV5-8,-,TRBD2,TRBJ2-3,TGTGCCAGCAGCTGGGGACTAGCAGGCACAGATACGCAGTATTTT,CASSWGLAGTDTQYF
TRBV19,-,TRBD1,TRBJ1-4,TGTGCCAGTAGTATTGGCCTCAAGGGGGCGAATGAAAAACTGTTTTTT,CASSIGLKGANEKLFF
TRBV7-9,-,-,TRBJ1-1,TGTGCCAGCAGCTTAGACATAACAGGACTTGACACTGAAGCTTTCTTT,CASSLDITGLDTEAFF
TRBV28,-,-,TRBJ1-2,TGTGCCAGCAGTTTCGGACCGGGGGGCTACACCTTC,CASSFGPGGYTF
TRBV7-9,-,-,TRBJ2-2,TGTGCCAGCAGCTCACGGGGGGCGGTAACCGGGGAGCTGTTTTTT,CASSSRGAVTGELFF
TRBV6-2/TRBV6-3,-,TRBD2,TRBJ2-5,TGTGCCAGCAGTCGGGGGGGCCAAGAGACCCAGTACTTC,CASSRGGQETQYF
TRBV6-5,-,-,TRBJ1-6,TGTGCCAGCAGGCAGGGGTCATTTAATTCACCCCTCCACTTT,CASRQGSFNSPLHF
TRBV6-1,-,-,TRBJ1-3,TGTGCCAGCAGTGAACTTCCTTCGGGAAGAAAGAACACCATATATTTT,CASSELPSGRKNTIYF
TRBV3-1/TRBV3-2,-,-,TRBJ2-3,TGTGCCAGCAGCTTTACAGGGACTTACACAGATACGCAGTATTTT,CASSFTGTYTDTQYF
TRBV2,-,-,TRBJ2-1,TGTGCCAGCAGTGAGGACAGTCCCTCCTACAATGAGCAGTTCTTC,CASSEDSPSYNEQFF
TRBV7-9,-,-,TRBJ1-5,TGTGCCAGCAGCATAACAAGAGGCAATCAGCCCCAGCATTTT,CASSITRGNQPQHF
TRBV6-2/TRBV6-3,-,-,TRBJ1-2,TGTGCCAGCAGTTACTCGGGGACCGAAACTAACTATGGCTACACCTTC,CASSYSGTETNYGYTF
TRBV4-3,-,-,TRBJ2-1,TGCGCCAGCAGCCAAGATCAATGGACAGCCCTATACAATGAGCAGTTCTTC,CASSQDQWTALYNEQFF
TRBV4-2,-,-,TRBJ1-1,TGTGCCAGCAGCCAAGACCCAAGGGGGGGACCGCTCACTGAAGCTTTCTTT,CASSQDPRGGPLTEAFF
TRBV4-3,-,-,TRBJ2-7,TGCGCCAGCAGCCAAGGCCACTTCACCTACGAGCAGTACTTC,CASSQGHFTYEQYF
TRBV3-1/TRBV3-2,-,-,TRBJ1-2,TGTGCCAGCAGCCGAACGGGTATGAACTATGGCTACACCTTC,CASSRTGMNYGYTF
TRBV6-5,-,-,TRBJ2-7,TGTGCCAGCAGTTACCGGGGGAACGAGCAGTACTTC,CASSYRGNEQYF
TRBV19,-,-,TRBJ2-1,TGTGCCAGTAGTAGCCGGCGGGACTCCATGTCCAGGCACAATGAGCAGTTCTTC,CASSSRRDSMSRHNEQFF
TRBV6-5,-,-,TRBJ2-3,TGTGCCAGCAGCCCCGGGAGAGGAGATACGCAGTATTTT,CASSPGRGDTQYF
TRBV10-3,-,TRBD1,TRBJ2-3,TGTGCCATCAGTAAGGGACAGGCTACTAGCACAGATACGCAGTATTTT,CAISKGQATSTDTQYF
TRBV5-6,few,TRBD1,TRBJ1-6,TGTGCCAGCAGCGGACTGGACAGGGATAGTTCACCCCTCCACTTT,CASSGLDRDSSPLHF
TRBV12-3/TRBV12-4,-,-,TRBJ2-7,TGTGCCAGCAGTTTGAGTCCTGGGGGCGAGCAGTACTTC,CASSLSPGGEQYF
TRBV24-1,-,-,TRBJ1-5,TGTGCCACCAGGGGTCCCGAGGGCAATCAGCCCCAGCATTTT,CATRGPEGNQPQHF
TRBV5-8,-,-,TRBJ1-5,TGTGCCAGCAGCTTGGTCCGGGCCAGCAGGAGCAATCAGCCCCAGCATTTT,CASSLVRASRSNQPQHF
TRBV5-6,-,-,TRBJ2-5,TGTGCCAGCAGCTTGGTTTCGTTGGGGGGGCGAGAGACCCAGTACTTC,CASSLVSLGGRETQYF
TRBV9,-,-,TRBJ1-1,TGTGCCAGCAGCGTAGGTCTGGGACAGAACACTGAAGCTTTCTTT,CASSVGLGQNTEAFF
TRBV18,-,-,TRBJ2-1,TGTGCCAGCTCACCACAGGAGGGTTACAATGAGCAGTTCTTC,CASSPQEGYNEQFF
TRBV15,-,TRBD2,TRBJ2-7,TGTGCCACCAGCAGAGGCGGGTTTGGGGGGGGTCGCTTCTACGAGCAGTACTTC,CATSRGGFGGGRFYEQYF
TRBV6-5,-,TRBD1,TRBJ1-2,TGTGCCAGCATCGACAGGGGGCAGCCCTTCTTC,CASIDRGQPFF
TRBV18,-,-,TRBJ1-6,TGTGCCAGCTCAGACACAGGGAGAAGTATCAATTCACCCCTCCACTTT,CASSDTGRSINSPLHF
TRBV7-2,-,-,TRBJ1-2,TGTGCCAGCAGCTTAGTGGGGGATACAATCTCTGGCTACACCTTC,CASSLVGDTISGYTF
TRBV6-6,-,TRBD1,TRBJ1-6,TGTGCCAGCAGTCGCATCAGGGACAGCTCCTATAATTCACCCCTCCACTTT,CASSRIRDSSYNSPLHF